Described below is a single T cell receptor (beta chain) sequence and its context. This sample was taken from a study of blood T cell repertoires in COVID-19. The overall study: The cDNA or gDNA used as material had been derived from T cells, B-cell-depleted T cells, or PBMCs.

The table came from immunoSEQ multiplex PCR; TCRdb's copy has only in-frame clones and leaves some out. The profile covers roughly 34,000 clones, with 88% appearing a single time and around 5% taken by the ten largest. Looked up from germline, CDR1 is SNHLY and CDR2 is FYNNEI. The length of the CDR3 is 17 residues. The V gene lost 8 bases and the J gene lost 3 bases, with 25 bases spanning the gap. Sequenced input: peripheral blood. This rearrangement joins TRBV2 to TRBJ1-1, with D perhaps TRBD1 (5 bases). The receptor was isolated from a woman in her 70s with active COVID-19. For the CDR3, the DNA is TGTGCCAGCCAAGACGGTTTTATTCAGGGTTGGGACACTGAAGCTTTCTTT. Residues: CASQDGFIQGWDTEAFF.